Given below is one T cell receptor (beta chain) in context. Antigen specificity is unknown. One end of the junction varies from germline; a read error may be responsible. This CDR3 is also generated by other DNA sequences in the sample. Primers: 60 Vbeta forward and 13 Jbeta reverse. The repertoire was sequenced with immunoSEQ multiplex PCR; TCRdb's copy has only in-frame clones and lacks some. The data show 100,000 to 120,000 clones, over 65% seen once. The entry originates in a study of cytomegalovirus exposure and HLA in healthy donors. Points from the study as a whole: Researchers catalogued some 160 TCR beta chains as cytomegalovirus-associated.

Germline-derived CDR1 and CDR2 are SGDLS and YYNGEE. This CDR3 has 16 amino acids. Input material: PBMCs. The chain recombines TRBV9 with TRBJ1-6; 11 bases are shared with TRBD1. The source of this sequence is a young man in good health and CMV-seropositive. The CDR3 DNA is TGTGCCAGCAGCGAGGGGGGACAGGGGGGATATTCCCCCCTCCACTTT. Translated: CASSEGGQGGYSPLHF.